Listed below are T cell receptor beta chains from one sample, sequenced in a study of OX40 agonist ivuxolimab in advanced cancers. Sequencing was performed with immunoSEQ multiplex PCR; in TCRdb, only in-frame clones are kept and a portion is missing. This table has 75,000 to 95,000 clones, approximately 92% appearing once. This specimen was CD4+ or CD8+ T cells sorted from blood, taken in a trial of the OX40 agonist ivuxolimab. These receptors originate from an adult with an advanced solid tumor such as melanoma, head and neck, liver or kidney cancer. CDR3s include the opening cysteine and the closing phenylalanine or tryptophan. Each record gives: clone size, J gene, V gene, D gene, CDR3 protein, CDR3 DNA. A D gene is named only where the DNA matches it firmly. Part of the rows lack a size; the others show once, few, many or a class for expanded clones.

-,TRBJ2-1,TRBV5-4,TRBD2,CARGTSGRADEQFF,TGTGCCAGGGGGACTAGCGGGAGGGCCGATGAGCAGTTCTTC
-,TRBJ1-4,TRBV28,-,CASSSLHKSFEKLFF,TGTGCCAGCAGTTCCTTACATAAGTCATTCGAAAAACTGTTTTTT
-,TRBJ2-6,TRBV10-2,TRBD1,CASSEPGQGAPGANVLTF,TGCGCCAGCAGTGAGCCGGGACAGGGGGCGCCGGGGGCCAACGTCCTGACTTTC
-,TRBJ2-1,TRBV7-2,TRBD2,CASSRASGTYNEQFF,TGTGCCAGCTCGCGGGCTAGCGGGACCTACAATGAGCAGTTCTTC
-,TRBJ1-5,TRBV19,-,CASSIPARGQPQHF,TGTGCCAGTAGTATACCCGCCAGGGGACAGCCCCAGCATTTT
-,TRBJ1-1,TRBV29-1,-,CSVRQDYTEAFF,TGCAGCGTCCGACAGGATTACACTGAAGCTTTCTTT
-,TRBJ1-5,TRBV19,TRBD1,CASSIDIDRGDQPQHF,TGTGCCAGTAGTATAGATATTGACAGGGGGGATCAGCCCCAGCATTTT
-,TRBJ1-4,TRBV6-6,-,CASSSLPGLINEKLFF,TGTGCCAGCAGCTCCTTACCGGGACTGATTAATGAAAAACTGTTTTTT
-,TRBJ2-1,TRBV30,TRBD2,CAWLQIAGIPYNEQFF,TGTGCCTGGTTACAAATAGCGGGGATACCCTACAATGAGCAGTTCTTC
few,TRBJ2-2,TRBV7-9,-,CASSLGSMNTGELFF,TGTGCCAGCAGCTTAGGTTCGATGAACACCGGGGAGCTGTTTTTT
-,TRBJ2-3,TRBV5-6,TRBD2,CASSSVASGGTDTQYF,TGTGCCAGCAGCTCGGTCGCTAGCGGGGGTACAGATACGCAGTATTTT
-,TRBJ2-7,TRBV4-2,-,CASSQEAGPYEQYF,TGTGCCAGCAGCCAAGAGGCAGGGCCCTACGAGCAGTACTTC
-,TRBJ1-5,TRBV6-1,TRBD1,CASSETDRTGINQPQHF,TGTGCCAGCAGTGAAACGGACCGGACAGGGATTAATCAGCCCCAGCATTTT
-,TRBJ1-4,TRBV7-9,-,CASSNKAGPGGEKLFF,TGTGCCAGCAGCAACAAAGCAGGGCCCGGGGGGGAAAAACTGTTTTTT
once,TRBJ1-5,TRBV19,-,CASGNRAYSNQPQHF,TGTGCCAGTGGAAACAGGGCTTATAGCAATCAGCCCCAGCATTTT
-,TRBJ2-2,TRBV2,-,CASRVRDAGELFF,TGTGCCAGCAGGGTCAGGGACGCCGGGGAGCTGTTTTTT
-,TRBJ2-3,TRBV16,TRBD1,CASRPWDSSTDTQYF,TGTGCCAGCAGGCCATGGGACAGCTCCACAGATACGCAGTATTTT
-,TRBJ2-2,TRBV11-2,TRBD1,CASSLRTGGSTGELFF,TGTGCCAGCAGCCTCAGGACAGGGGGTTCGACCGGGGAGCTGTTTTTT
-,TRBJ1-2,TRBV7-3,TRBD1,CASSLNVGQGGNYGYTF,TGTGCCAGCAGCTTAAATGTCGGGCAGGGGGGTAACTATGGCTACACCTTC
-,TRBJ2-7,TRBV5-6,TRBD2,CASSLVGGNEQYF,TGTGCCAGCAGCTTGGTGGGGGGGAACGAGCAGTACTTC
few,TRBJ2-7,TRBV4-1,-,CASSQDRVEQYF,TGCGCCAGCAGCCAAGACAGGGTCGAGCAGTACTTC
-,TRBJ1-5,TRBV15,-,CATSRGDSNQPQHF,TGTGCCACCAGCAGAGGGGATAGCAATCAGCCCCAGCATTTT
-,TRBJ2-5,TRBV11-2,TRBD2,CASSSSISGRAETQYF,TGTGCCAGCAGCTCGTCGATTAGCGGGAGGGCCGAGACCCAGTACTTC
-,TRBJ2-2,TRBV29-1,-,CSVSGLRAASTGELFF,TGCAGCGTTTCGGGACTCCGAGCGGCAAGCACCGGGGAGCTGTTTTTT
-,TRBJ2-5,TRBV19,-,CASSMGGLGKTQYF,TGTGCCAGTAGTATGGGGGGCCTGGGAAAGACCCAGTACTTC
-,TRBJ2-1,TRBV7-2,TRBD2,CASSSQTSGRQFF,TGTGCCAGCAGCTCCCAGACTAGCGGGAGACAATTCTTC
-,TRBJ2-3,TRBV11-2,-,CASSAFTDTQYF,TGTGCCAGCTCAGCATTCACAGATACGCAGTATTTT
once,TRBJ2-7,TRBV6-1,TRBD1,CASSERGQGTYEQYF,TGTGCCAGCAGTGAACGAGGACAGGGGACCTACGAGCAGTACTTC
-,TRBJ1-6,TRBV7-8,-,CASSGRVQGENSPLHF,TGTGCCAGCAGCGGAAGGGTTCAGGGTGAGAATTCACCCCTCCACTTT
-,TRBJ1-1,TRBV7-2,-,CASSLAPSGNTEAFF,TGTGCCAGCAGCTTAGCCCCTTCTGGGAACACTGAAGCTTTCTTT
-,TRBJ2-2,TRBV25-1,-,CASSEIYPPNTGELFF,TGTGCCAGCAGTGAGATATATCCCCCGAACACCGGGGAGCTGTTTTTT
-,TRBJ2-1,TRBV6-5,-,CASNRGARVYNEQFF,TGTGCCAGCAATAGGGGGGCGAGGGTCTACAATGAGCAGTTCTTC
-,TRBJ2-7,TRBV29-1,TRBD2,CSVEVPGLALYEQYF,TGCAGCGTTGAGGTTCCCGGACTAGCCCTTTACGAGCAGTACTTC
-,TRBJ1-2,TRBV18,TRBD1,CASSTSGAQGAIGYTF,TGTGCCAGCTCCACCTCCGGAGCACAGGGGGCGATTGGCTACACCTTC
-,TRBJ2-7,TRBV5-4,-,CASSHDGRGPYEQYF,TGTGCCAGCAGTCACGACGGACGGGGACCCTACGAGCAGTACTTC
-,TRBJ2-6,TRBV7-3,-,CASSLMPVFREANVLTF,TGTGCCAGCAGCTTAATGCCGGTTTTCCGGGAGGCCAACGTCCTGACTTTC
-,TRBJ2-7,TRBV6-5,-,CASSYGHTGIYEQYF,TGTGCCAGCAGTTACGGCCACACCGGAATCTACGAGCAGTACTTC
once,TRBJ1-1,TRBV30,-,CAWSGSSGVKTEAFF,TGTGCCTGGAGTGGTTCATCAGGGGTAAAAACTGAAGCTTTCTTT
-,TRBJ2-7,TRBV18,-,CASSPFLKTPHSYEQYF,TGTGCCAGCTCACCCTTTTTAAAGACACCCCACTCCTACGAGCAGTACTTC
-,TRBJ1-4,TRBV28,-,CASSGGAEKLFF,TGTGCCAGCAGTGGGGGGGCGGAAAAACTGTTTTTT
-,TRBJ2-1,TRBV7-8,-,CASSSRQEQFF,TGTGCCAGCAGTTCTAGACAGGAGCAGTTCTTC
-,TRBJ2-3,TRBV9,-,CASSVAGRQSTDTQYF,TGTGCCAGCAGCGTAGCGGGGAGACAGAGCACAGATACGCAGTATTTT
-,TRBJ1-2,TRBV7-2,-,CASSIGGWSGYTF,TGTGCCAGCTCGATCGGGGGGTGGAGTGGCTACACCTTC
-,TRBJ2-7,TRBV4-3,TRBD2,CASSQDGPGLAGVDEQYF,TGCGCCAGCAGCCAAGACGGACCGGGACTAGCGGGAGTGGACGAGCAGTACTTC
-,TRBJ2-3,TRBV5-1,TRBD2,CASSSGLAGSTDTQYF,TGCGCCAGCAGCTCAGGACTAGCGGGGAGCACAGATACGCAGTATTTT
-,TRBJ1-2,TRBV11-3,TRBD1,CASSSIRTGGKYDGYTF,TGTGCCAGCAGCTCAATTCGGACAGGGGGGAAGTACGATGGCTACACCTTC
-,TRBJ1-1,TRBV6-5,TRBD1,CASRGQAGTEAFF,TGTGCCAGCAGAGGACAGGCCGGCACTGAAGCTTTCTTT
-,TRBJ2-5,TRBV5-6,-,CASSLTGGWETQYF,TGTGCCAGCAGCTTGACGGGGGGCTGGGAGACCCAGTACTTC
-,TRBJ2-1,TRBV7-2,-,CASSLTAWNINEQFF,TGTGCCAGCAGCTTAACGGCGTGGAATATAAATGAGCAGTTCTTC
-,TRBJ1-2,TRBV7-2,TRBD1,CASSLELDRGQIYGYTF,TGTGCCAGCAGCTTAGAGTTGGACAGGGGGCAGATCTATGGCTACACCTTC
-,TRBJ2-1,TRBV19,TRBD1,CASSIAGQGGYNEQFF,TGTGCCAGTAGTATTGCAGGACAGGGGGGGTACAATGAGCAGTTCTTC
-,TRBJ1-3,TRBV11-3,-,CASTLQGPSGNTIYF,TGTGCCAGCACCTTACAGGGACCCTCTGGAAACACCATATATTTT
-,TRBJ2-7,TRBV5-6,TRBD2,CASSQGLANSYEQYF,TGTGCCAGCAGCCAAGGACTAGCGAACTCCTACGAGCAGTACTTC